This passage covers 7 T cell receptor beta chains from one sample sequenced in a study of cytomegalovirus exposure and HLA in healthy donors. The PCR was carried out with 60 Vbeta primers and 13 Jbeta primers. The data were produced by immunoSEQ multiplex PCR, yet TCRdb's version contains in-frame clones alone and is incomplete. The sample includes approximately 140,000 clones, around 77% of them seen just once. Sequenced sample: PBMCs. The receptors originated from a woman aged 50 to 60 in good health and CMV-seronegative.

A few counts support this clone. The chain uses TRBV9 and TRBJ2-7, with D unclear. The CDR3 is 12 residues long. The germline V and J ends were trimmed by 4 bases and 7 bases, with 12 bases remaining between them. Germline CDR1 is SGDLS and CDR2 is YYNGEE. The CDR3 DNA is TGTGCCAGCAGCCCCGACTCGGCGGAGCAGTACTTC. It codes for CASSPDSAEQYF.

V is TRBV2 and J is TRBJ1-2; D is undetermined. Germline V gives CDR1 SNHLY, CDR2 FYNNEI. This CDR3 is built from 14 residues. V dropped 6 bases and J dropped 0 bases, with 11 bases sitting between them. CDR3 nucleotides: TGTGCCAGCAGACCAGGTCCTACTAACTATGGCTACACCTTC. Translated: CASRPGPTNYGYTF.

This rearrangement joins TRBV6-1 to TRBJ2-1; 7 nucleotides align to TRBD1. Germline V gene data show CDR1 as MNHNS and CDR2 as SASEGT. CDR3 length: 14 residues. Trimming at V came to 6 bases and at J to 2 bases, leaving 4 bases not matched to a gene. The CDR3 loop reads CASRVQGPYNEQFF. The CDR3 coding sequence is TGTGCCAGCAGGGTACAGGGGCCCTACAATGAGCAGTTCTTC.

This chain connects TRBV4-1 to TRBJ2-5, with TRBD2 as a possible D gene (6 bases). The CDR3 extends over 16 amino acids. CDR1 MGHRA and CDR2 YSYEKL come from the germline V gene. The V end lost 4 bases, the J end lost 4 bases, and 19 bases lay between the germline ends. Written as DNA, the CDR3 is TGCGCCAGCAGCCCCCGGGGTTGGGACTCAAGAGAGACCCAGTACTTC. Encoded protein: CASSPRGWDSRETQYF.

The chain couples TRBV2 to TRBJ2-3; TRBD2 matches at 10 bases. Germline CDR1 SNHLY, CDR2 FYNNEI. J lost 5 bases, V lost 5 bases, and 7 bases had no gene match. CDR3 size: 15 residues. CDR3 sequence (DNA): TGTGCCAGCAGTACCGAAGCGGGGGGGCAAGATACGCAGTATTTT. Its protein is CASSTEAGGQDTQYF.

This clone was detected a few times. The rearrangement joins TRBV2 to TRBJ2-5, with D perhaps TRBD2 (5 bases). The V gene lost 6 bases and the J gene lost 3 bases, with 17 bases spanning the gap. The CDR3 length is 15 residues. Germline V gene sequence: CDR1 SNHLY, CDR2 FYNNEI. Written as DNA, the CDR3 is TGTGCCAGCAGCCCGGAAGGGAGCGGAGAAGAGACCCAGTACTTC. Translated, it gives CASSPEGSGEETQYF. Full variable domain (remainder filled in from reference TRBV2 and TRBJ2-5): EPEVTQTPSHQVTQMGQEVILRCVPISNHLYFYWYRQILGQKVEFLVSFYNNEISEKSEIFDDQFSVERPDGSNFTLKIRSTKLEDSAMYFCASSPEGSGEETQYFGPGTRLLVL.

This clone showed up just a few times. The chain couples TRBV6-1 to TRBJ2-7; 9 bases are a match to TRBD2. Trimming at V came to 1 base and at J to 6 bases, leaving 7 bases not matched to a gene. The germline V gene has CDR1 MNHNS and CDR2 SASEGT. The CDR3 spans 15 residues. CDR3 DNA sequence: TGTGCCAGCAGTGAAGAGGGCGGGGGGGCCTTCGAGCAGTACTTC. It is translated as CASSEEGGGAFEQYF.